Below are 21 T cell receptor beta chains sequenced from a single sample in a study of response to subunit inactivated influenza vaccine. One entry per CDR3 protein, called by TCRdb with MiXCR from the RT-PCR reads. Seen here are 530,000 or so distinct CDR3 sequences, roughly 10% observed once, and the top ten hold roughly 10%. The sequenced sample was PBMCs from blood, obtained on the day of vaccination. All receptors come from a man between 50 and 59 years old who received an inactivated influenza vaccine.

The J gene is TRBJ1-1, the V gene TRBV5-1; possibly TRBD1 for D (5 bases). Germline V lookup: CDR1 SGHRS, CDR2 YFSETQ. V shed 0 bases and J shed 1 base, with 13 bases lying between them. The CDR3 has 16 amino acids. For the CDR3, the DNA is TGCGCCAGCAGCTTGGTGGGTGGGGCAACGAACACTGAAGCTTTCTTT. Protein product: CASSLVGGATNTEAFF.

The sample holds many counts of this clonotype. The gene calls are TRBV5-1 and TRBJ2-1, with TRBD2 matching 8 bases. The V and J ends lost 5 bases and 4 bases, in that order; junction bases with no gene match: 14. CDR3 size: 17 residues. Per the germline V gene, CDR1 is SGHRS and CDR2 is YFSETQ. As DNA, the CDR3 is TGCGCCAGCAGACCCCCGGGTAGCGGGGACCTTTACAATGAGCAGTTCTTC. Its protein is CASRPPGSGDLYNEQFF.

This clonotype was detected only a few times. This chain's CDR3 is CSATRTTDTEAFF. DNA for the CDR3: TGCAGTGCGACCCGGACAACTGACACTGAAGCTTTCTTT. V and J are TRBV20-1 and TRBJ1-1, with D possibly being TRBD1 (5 bases). Germline CDR1 DFQATT, CDR2 SNEGSKA (reference sequence). This CDR3 is built from 13 residues. The V and J ends lost 6 bases and 3 bases respectively, with 14 bases between them.

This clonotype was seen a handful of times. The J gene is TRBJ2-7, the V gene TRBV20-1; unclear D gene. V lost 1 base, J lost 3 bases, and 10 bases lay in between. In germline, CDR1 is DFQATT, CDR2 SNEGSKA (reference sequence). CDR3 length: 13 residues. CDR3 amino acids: CSARVTTSYEQYF. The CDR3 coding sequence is TGCAGTGCTAGAGTTACCACAAGCTACGAGCAGTACTTC.

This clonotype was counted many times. CDR3 residues: CASSSIRQGPYNEQFF. The CDR3 DNA reads as TGTGCCAGCAGTTCCATAAGACAGGGTCCTTACAATGAGCAGTTCTTC. V gene TRBV28 combines with J gene TRBJ2-1, with 7 bases aligning to TRBD1. The CDR3 is 16 amino acids. The V segment lost 4 bases and the J segment 4 bases; nucleotides outside the gene matches: 10. Germline V lookup: CDR1 MDHEN, CDR2 SYDVKM.

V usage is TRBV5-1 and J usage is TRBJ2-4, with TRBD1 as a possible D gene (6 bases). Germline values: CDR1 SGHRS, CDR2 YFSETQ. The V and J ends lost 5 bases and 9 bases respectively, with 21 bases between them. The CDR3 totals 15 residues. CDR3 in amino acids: CASRMGAREDSIQYF. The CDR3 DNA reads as TGCGCCAGCAGGATGGGGGCTAGAGAGGATAGCATTCAGTACTTC.

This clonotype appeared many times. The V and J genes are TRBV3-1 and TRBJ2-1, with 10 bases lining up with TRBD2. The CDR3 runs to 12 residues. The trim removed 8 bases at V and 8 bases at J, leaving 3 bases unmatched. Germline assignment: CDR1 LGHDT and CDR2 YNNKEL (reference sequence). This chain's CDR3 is CASASGSYEQFF. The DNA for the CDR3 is TGTGCCAGCGCTAGCGGGAGCTATGAGCAGTTCTTC.

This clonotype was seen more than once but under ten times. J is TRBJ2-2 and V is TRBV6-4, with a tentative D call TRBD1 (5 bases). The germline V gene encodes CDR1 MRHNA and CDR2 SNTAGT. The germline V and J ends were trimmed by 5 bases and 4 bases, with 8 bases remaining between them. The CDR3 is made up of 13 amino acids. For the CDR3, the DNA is TGTGCCAGCAGTAGGGGTCCCACCGGGGAGCTGTTTTTT. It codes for CASSRGPTGELFF.

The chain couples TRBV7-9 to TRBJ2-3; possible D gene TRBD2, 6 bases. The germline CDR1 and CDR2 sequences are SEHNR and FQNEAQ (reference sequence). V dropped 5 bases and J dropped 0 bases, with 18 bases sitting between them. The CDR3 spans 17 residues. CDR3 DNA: TGTGCCAGCAGCCCCCTTTCCGGGACTCCTAGCACAGATACGCAGTATTTT. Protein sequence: CASSPLSGTPSTDTQYF.

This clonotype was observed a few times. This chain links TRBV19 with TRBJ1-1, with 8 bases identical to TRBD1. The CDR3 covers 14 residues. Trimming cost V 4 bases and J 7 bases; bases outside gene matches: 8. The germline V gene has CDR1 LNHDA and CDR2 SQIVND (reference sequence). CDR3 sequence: CASSNRGQAIEAFF. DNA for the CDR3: TGTGCCAGTAGTAACCGGGGACAGGCGATTGAAGCTTTCTTT.

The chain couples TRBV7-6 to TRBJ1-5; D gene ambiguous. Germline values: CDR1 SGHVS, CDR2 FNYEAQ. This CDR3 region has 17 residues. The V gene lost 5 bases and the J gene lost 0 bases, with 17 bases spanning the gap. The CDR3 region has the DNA TGTGCCAGCAGCCCTAGCGGCTTGATCAATAGCAATCAGCCCCAGCATTTT. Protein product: CASSPSGLINSNQPQHF.

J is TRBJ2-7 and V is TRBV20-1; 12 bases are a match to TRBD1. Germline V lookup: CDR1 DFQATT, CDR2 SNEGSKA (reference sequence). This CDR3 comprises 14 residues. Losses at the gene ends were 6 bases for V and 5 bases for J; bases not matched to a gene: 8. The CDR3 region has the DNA TGCAGTGCACCCCGACGGGACAGGGGGCACGAGCAGTACTTC. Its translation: CSAPRRDRGHEQYF.

The DNA for the CDR3 is TGTGCCAGCACCGGGGGTACCTCCTACGAGCAGTACTTC. Protein product: CASTGGTSYEQYF. The gene calls are TRBV2 and TRBJ2-7; tentative D call: TRBD2 (6 bases). CDR3 size: 13 residues. Germline V CDR1 and CDR2: SNHLY, FYNNEI. The ends were cut back, 7 bases at V and 0 bases at J, with 10 bases in the middle.

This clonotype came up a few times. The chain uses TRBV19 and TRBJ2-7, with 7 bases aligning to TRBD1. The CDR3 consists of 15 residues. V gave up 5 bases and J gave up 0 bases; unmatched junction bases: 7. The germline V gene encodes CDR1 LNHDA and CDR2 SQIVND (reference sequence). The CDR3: CASSPPGTVSYEQYF. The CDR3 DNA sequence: TGTGCCAGTAGTCCCCCGGGGACAGTCTCCTACGAGCAGTACTTC.

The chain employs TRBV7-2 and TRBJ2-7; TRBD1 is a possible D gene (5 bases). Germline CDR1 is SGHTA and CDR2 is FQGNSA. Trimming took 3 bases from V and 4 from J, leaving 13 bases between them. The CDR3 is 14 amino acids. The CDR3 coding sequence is TGTGCCAGCAGCTTGGGGCAGATTAATTACGAGCAGTACTTC. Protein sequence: CASSLGQINYEQYF.

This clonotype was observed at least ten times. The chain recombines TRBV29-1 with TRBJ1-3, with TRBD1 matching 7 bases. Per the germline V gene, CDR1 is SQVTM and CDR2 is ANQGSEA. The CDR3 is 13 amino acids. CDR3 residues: CTRDSKTGNTIYF. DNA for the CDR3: TGCACCCGGGACAGCAAGACTGGAAACACCATATATTTT.

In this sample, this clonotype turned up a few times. CDR3 sequence: CASSYRGGTTYNSPLHF. The CDR3 DNA reads TGTGCCAGCAGTTACCGGGGAGGAACGACCTATAATTCACCCCTCCACTTT. The rearrangement links TRBV6-2 or TRBV6-3 to TRBJ1-6; D is undetermined. The V end was cut by 2 bases, the J end by 2 bases, with 13 bases between. The V gene's germline CDR1 is MNHEY and CDR2 SVGEGT. This CDR3 spans 17 amino acids.

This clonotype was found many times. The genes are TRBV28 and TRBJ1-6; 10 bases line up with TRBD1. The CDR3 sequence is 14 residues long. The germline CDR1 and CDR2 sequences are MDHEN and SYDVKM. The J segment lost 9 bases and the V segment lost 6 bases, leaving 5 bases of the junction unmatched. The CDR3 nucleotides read TGTGCCAGCAGGGGGACAGGGGTAGTTTCACCCCTCCACTTT. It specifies CASRGTGVVSPLHF.

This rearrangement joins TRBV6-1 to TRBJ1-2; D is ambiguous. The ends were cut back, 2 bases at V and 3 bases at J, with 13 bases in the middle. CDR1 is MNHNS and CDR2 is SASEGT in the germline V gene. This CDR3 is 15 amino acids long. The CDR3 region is CASSELMGLDYGYTF. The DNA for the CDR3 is TGTGCCAGCAGTGAACTTATGGGGTTAGACTATGGCTACACCTTC.

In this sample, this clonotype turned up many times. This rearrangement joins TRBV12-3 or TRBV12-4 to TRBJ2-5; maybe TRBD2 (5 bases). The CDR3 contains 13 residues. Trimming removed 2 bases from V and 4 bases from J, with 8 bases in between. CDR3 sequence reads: CASSLSSGETQYF. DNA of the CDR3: TGTGCCAGCAGTTTATCGAGCGGAGAGACCCAGTACTTC.

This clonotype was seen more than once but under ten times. The CDR3 spells CASSSDRAGDTDTQYF. Written as DNA, the CDR3 is TGTGCCAGCAGTTCCGACAGGGCGGGGGACACAGATACGCAGTATTTT. The chain links TRBV6-5 to TRBJ2-3; D could derive from TRBD1 or TRBD2 (7 bases each). Per germline, CDR1 MNHEY and CDR2 SVGAGI. CDR3 length: 16 residues. Trimming removed 4 bases at V and 2 bases at J, with 16 bases between.